The 20 T cell receptor beta chains reported below all come from one sample, sequenced in a study of blood T cells in healthy people across ages. The authors ran a second PCR of roughly 6 to 11 cycles using a sample-barcoded 5' primer and a J-beta primer mix. TCRdb reprocessed the 5' RACE reads via MiXCR and lists one record per CDR3 protein. The table records nearly 1 million distinct CDR3 sequences, about 51% of them present only once. Sequencing was done on a sample of blood. These receptors came from a woman aged 60-75 years in good health.

This chain connects TRBV7-9 to TRBJ2-3, with 8 bases aligning to TRBD2. CDR1 is SEHNR and CDR2 is FQNEAQ in the germline V gene (reference sequence). This CDR3 is built from 16 residues. The V gene end was trimmed by 5 bases and the J gene end by 4 bases; junction bases not matched to a gene: 11. In nucleotides, the CDR3 is TGTGCCAGCAGCCACAACTGGCGGGAGGAGGCAGATACGCAGTATTTT. Protein product: CASSHNWREEADTQYF.

The chain couples TRBV6-2 or TRBV6-3 to TRBJ1-2; possibly TRBD1 for D (5 bases). The V gene lost 6 bases and the J gene lost 3 bases, with 11 bases spanning the gap. This CDR3 region has 13 residues. CDR1 is MNHEY and CDR2 is SVGEGT in the germline V gene. CDR3 region: CASRERRDYGYTF. In nucleotides, the CDR3 is TGTGCCAGCAGAGAACGCAGGGACTATGGCTACACCTTC.

The chain links TRBV6-5 to TRBJ2-5, with TRBD1 matching 11 bases. The germline V gene has CDR1 MNHEY and CDR2 SVGAGI. The V and J ends lost 0 bases and 6 bases, in that order; junction bases with no gene match: 3. The CDR3 loop spans 15 amino acids. Here the CDR3 DNA reads TGTGCCAGCAGTTACTCGGGGACAGGGGGGCAGACCCAGTACTTC. Protein product: CASSYSGTGGQTQYF.

This clonotype was seen ten or more times. The rearrangement uses TRBV11-1 and TRBJ1-2, with D possibly TRBD1 on 5 matching bases. The CDR3 consists of 12 residues. V gave up 5 bases and J gave up 4 bases, with 8 bases separating them. Germline CDR1 is SGHAT and CDR2 is FQDESV (reference sequence). CDR3 loop: CASSQQAYGYTF. CDR3 nucleotides: TGTGCCAGCAGCCAACAGGCCTATGGCTACACCTTC.

This rearrangement joins TRBV20-1 to TRBJ2-1, with a possible D match to TRBD2 (5 bases). Germline-derived CDR1 and CDR2 are DFQATT and SNEGSKA (reference sequence). V gave up 3 bases and J gave up 2 bases, with 11 bases separating them. The CDR3 has 14 amino acids. CDR3 sequence: CSARRARAYNEQFF. The CDR3 DNA reads as TGCAGTGCTAGGCGGGCCCGCGCCTACAATGAGCAGTTCTTC.

This chain's CDR3 is CASSPTPFGTNEKLFF. The CDR3 nucleotides are TGTGCCAGCAGCCCGACACCTTTCGGGACTAATGAAAAACTGTTTTTT. The chain employs TRBV7-9 and TRBJ1-4; D gene unclear. Germline V CDR1 and CDR2: SEHNR, FQNEAQ (reference sequence). The CDR3 extends over 16 amino acids. Trimming cost V 5 bases and J 2 bases, with 15 bases left between them.

The V gene is TRBV28, the J gene TRBJ1-2; 8 bases fit TRBD1. V gave up 7 bases and J gave up 6 bases; unmatched junction bases: 7. CDR1 and CDR2 (germline): MDHEN, SYDVKM. The CDR3 runs to 13 residues. The CDR3 is CASITGQVDGYTF. CDR3 nucleotide sequence: TGTGCCAGCATTACGGGACAGGTGGATGGCTACACCTTC.

This clonotype has a handful of counts. The chain joins TRBV6-2 or TRBV6-3 to TRBJ2-5; the D gene is possibly TRBD2 (5 bases). Trimming pared 6 bases from V and 7 bases from J, leaving 15 bases between. CDR3 size: 13 residues. CDR1 MNHEY and CDR2 SVGEGT come from the germline V gene. The CDR3 bases are TGTGCCAGCAGCTCACTAGTATCCGGGACCCAGTACTTC. Its translation: CASSSLVSGTQYF.

The chain carries TRBV5-1 and TRBJ1-4; D is uncertain. V dropped 8 bases and J dropped 6 bases, with 14 bases sitting between them. Germline CDR1 reads SGHRS; CDR2 reads YFSETQ. CDR3 length: 13 residues. The CDR3, as DNA: TGCGCCAGTAGGCGAGGCGGGGATGAAAAACTGTTTTTT. Translating gives CASRRGGDEKLFF. The full variable domain, in which reference TRBV5-1 and TRBJ1-4 provide the parts outside the CDR3, is KAGVTQTPRYLIKTRGQQVTLSCSPISGHRSVSWYQQTPGQGLQFLFEYFSETQRNKGNFPGRFSGRQFSNSRSEMNVSTLELGDSALYLCASRRGGDEKLFFGSGTQLSVL.

In this sample, this clonotype turned up a few times. V gene TRBV7-9 combines with J gene TRBJ2-7, with D perhaps matching TRBD1 (6 bases). Per the germline V gene, CDR1 is SEHNR and CDR2 is FQNEAQ (reference sequence). Trimming cost V 0 bases and J 0 bases, with 9 bases left between them. The CDR3 runs 15 residues. The CDR3 here is CASSLARTVSYEQYF. The CDR3 DNA reads TGTGCCAGCAGCTTAGCCAGGACAGTCTCCTACGAGCAGTACTTC.

The chain links TRBV28 to TRBJ2-1; a possible D gene is TRBD2 (6 bases). The CDR3 is made up of 15 amino acids. Germline CDR1 reads MDHEN; CDR2 reads SYDVKM. V gave up 7 bases and J gave up 7 bases, with 20 bases separating them. CDR3 DNA: TGTGCCAGCACCGTCCCGGGACTCCCGTCTAATGAGCAGTTCTTC. Its protein is CASTVPGLPSNEQFF.

The genes are TRBV27 and TRBJ2-3; 7 bases map to TRBD1. J was trimmed by 2 bases and V by 6 bases; bases with no gene match: 8. The CDR3 covers 15 residues. Per germline, CDR1 MNHEY and CDR2 SMNVEV (reference sequence). The chain's CDR3 is CASRTYRGYTDTQYF. Written as DNA, the CDR3 is TGTGCCAGCAGGACCTACAGGGGATACACAGATACGCAGTATTTT.

This clonotype was observed a handful of times. The chain has TRBV6-5 and TRBJ2-1, with 10 bases fitting TRBD2. Looked up from germline, CDR1 is MNHEY and CDR2 is SVGAGI. V dropped 6 bases and J dropped 4; count of bases not matched to a gene: 9. This CDR3 comprises 16 residues. CDR3 DNA: TGTGCCAGCAGATCCGCCGGGACTAGCGCTTACAATGAGCAGTTCTTC. Amino acid sequence: CASRSAGTSAYNEQFF.

The rearrangement links TRBV6-1 to TRBJ1-5; D gene uncertain. From germline, CDR1 is MNHNS and CDR2 SASEGT. V gave up 8 bases and J gave up 2 bases, with 16 bases separating them. This CDR3 is 15 amino acids long. The CDR3 protein is CASGFDAAGNQPQHF. CDR3 coding DNA: TGTGCCAGCGGTTTTGATGCGGCGGGCAATCAGCCCCAGCATTTT.

The chain is built from TRBV29-1 and TRBJ2-5, with 13 positions matching TRBD2. Trimming removed 4 bases from V and 11 bases from J; junction bases left unmatched: 19. The germline V gene encodes CDR1 SQVTM and CDR2 ANQGSEA. This CDR3 is built from 17 residues. CDR3 in DNA: TGCAGCGTTGTTGGGACTAGCGGGAAGAAAAGCTCCTACAAGCAGTACTTC. It translates to CSVVGTSGKKSSYKQYF. Supplemented by reference TRBV29-1 and TRBJ2-5, the full variable domain reads SAVISQKPSRDICQRGTSLTIQCQVDSQVTMMFWYRQQPGQSLTLIATANQGSEATYESGFVIDKFPISRPNLTFSTLTVSNMSPEDSSIYLCSVVGTSGKKSSYKQYFGPGTRLLVL.

The chain carries TRBV20-1 and TRBJ2-3; D unresolved. The CDR3 has 17 amino acids. The ends were cut back, 1 base at V and 2 bases at J, with 19 bases in the middle. CDR1 and CDR2 (germline): DFQATT, SNEGSKA (reference sequence). CDR3 loop: CSARGSGWRPFTDTQYF. The CDR3 coding sequence is TGCAGTGCTAGAGGCAGTGGATGGAGACCGTTCACAGATACGCAGTATTTT.

The DNA of the CDR3 is TGTGCCAGCAGCTTGGCCCCGGGATCCGAGCAGTACTTC. It specifies CASSLAPGSEQYF. V and J are TRBV5-5 and TRBJ2-7, with D possibly matching TRBD2 (5 bases). The CDR3 totals 13 residues. V gave up 0 bases and J gave up 6 bases, with 10 bases separating them. The germline gives CDR1 SGHKS, CDR2 YYEKEE (reference sequence).

This rearrangement joins TRBV6-2 or TRBV6-3 to TRBJ2-5; no firm D call. The CDR3 contains 10 residues. Germline values: CDR1 MNHEY, CDR2 SVGEGT. The germline V and J ends were trimmed by 7 bases and 5 bases, with 5 bases remaining between them. The CDR3 region has the DNA TGTGCCAGCAATAAGGAGACCCAGTACTTC. Translation: CASNKETQYF.

The chain couples TRBV20-1 to TRBJ2-5, with 9 bases matching TRBD2. The CDR3 runs 15 residues. The V and J ends lost 4 bases and 5 bases, in that order; junction bases with no gene match: 11. Germline assignment: CDR1 DFQATT and CDR2 SNEGSKA (reference sequence). CDR3 residues: CSATWGLAGSETQYF. The CDR3 DNA sequence: TGCAGTGCTACTTGGGGGCTAGCGGGATCCGAGACCCAGTACTTC.

The chain combines TRBV3-1 with TRBJ2-3, with D perhaps matching TRBD2 (5 bases). Trimming took off 3 bases at V and 6 bases at J, with 25 bases between the two ends. In germline, CDR1 is LGHDT, CDR2 YNNKEL (reference sequence). The CDR3 extends over 18 amino acids. CDR3 DNA sequence: TGTGCCAGCAGCCACCGGCGAGCGGCGCCGAGAAGGTGGGATACGCAGTATTTT. Encoded protein: CASSHRRAAPRRWDTQYF.